Described below is a single T cell receptor (beta chain) sequence and its context. Its antigen remains unknown. These data come from a study of CD8 T cells in Susac syndrome. Study-level points and caveats: The number of individuals included in the study's TCR sequencing and HLA analysis was acknowledged as relatively small.

J was trimmed by 4 bases and V by 5 bases; bases with no gene match: 5. The CDR3 has 13 amino acids. Per germline, CDR1 DFQATT and CDR2 SNEGSKA (reference sequence). Random hexamers primed reverse transcription of about 0.45 to 1 ug RNA. TCRdb recomputed calls from the immunoSEQ multiplex PCR reads with MiXCR, one row per CDR3 protein. The sample records approximately 190,000 distinct CDR3 sequences, approximately 95% being singletons. The receptor's source is a human donor with Susac syndrome. The genes are TRBV20-1 and TRBJ1-5, with 7 bases identical to TRBD1. Sequenced sample: CD8+ T cells from PBMCs. The CDR3 is CSAPQGLNQPQHF. The CDR3 DNA reads as TGCAGTGCTCCACAGGGGTTGAATCAGCCCCAGCATTTT.